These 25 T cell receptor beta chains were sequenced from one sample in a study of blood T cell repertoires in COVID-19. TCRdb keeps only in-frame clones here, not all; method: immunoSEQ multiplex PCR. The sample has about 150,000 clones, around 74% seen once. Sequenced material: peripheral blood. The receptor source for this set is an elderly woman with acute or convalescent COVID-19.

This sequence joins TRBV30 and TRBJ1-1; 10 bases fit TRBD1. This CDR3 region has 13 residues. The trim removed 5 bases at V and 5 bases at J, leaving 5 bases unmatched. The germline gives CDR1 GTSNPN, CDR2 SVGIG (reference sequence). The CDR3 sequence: CAWDRGHGTEAFF. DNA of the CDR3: TGTGCCTGGGACAGGGGGCATGGGACTGAAGCTTTCTTT. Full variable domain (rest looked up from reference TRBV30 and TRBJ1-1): SQTIHQWPATLVQPVGSPLSLECTVEGTSNPNLYWYRQAAGRGLQLLFYSVGIGQISSEVPQNLSASRPQDRQFILSSKKLLLSDSGFYLCAWDRGHGTEAFFGQGTRLTVV.

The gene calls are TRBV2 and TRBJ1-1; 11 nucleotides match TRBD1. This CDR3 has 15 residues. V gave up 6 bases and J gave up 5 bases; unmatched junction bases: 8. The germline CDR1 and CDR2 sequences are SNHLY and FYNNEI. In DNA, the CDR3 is TGTGCCAGCAGCCAAATCGGACAGGGGGCAACTGAAGCTTTCTTT. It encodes CASSQIGQGATEAFF.

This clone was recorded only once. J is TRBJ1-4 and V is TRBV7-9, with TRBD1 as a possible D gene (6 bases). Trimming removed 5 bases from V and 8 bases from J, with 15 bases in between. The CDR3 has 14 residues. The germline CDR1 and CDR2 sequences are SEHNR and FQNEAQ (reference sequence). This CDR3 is CASSGTGFDEKLFF. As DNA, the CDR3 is TGTGCCAGCAGCGGTACAGGGTTTGACGAAAAACTGTTTTTT.

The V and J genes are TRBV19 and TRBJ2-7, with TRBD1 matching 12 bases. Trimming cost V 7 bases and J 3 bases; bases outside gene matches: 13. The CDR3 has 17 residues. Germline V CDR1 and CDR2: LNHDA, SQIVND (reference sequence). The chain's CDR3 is CASTPGTGGADVYEQYF. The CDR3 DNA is TGTGCCAGTACCCCCGGGACAGGGGGCGCGGATGTCTACGAGCAGTACTTC.

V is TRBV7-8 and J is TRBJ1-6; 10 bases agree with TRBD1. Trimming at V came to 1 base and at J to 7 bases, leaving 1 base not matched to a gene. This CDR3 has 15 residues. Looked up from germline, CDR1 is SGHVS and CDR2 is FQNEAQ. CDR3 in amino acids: CASSLGQGANSPLHF. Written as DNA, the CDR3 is TGTGCCAGCAGCTTAGGACAGGGGGCGAATTCACCCCTCCACTTT.

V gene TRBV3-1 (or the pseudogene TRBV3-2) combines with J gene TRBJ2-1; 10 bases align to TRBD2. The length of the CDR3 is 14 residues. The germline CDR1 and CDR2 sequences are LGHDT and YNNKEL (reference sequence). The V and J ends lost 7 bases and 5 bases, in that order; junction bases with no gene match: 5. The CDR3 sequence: CASNSLAGDNEQFF. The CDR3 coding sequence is TGTGCCAGCAACTCCCTAGCGGGAGACAATGAGCAGTTCTTC.

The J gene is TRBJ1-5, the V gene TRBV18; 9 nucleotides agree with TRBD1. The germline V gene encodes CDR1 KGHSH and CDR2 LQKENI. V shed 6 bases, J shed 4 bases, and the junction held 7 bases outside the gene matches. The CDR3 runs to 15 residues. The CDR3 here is CASSSGTGPNQPQHF. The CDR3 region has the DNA TGTGCCAGCTCCTCCGGGACAGGGCCGAATCAGCCCCAGCATTTT.

As DNA, the CDR3 is TGTGCCAGCAGCCAGGGTCTTGGAGCGACACCCCTCCACTTT. Translated: CASSQGLGATPLHF. J is TRBJ1-6 and V is TRBV3-1 (or the pseudogene TRBV3-2); no definite D call. There are 14 residues in the CDR3. V was clipped by 3 bases and J by 11 bases, with 14 bases between them. Germline V lookup: CDR1 LGHDT, CDR2 YNNKEL (reference sequence).

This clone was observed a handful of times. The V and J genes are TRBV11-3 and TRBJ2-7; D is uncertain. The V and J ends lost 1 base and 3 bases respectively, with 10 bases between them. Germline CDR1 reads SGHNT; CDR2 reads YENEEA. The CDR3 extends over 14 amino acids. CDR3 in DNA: TGTGCCAGCAGCTTAGGGCAGAGAGGCTACGAGCAGTACTTC. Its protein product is CASSLGQRGYEQYF.

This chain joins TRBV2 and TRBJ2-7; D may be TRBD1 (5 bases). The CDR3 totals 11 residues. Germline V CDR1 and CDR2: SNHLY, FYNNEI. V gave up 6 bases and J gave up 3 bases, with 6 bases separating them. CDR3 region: CASRDNYEQYF. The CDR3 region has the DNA TGTGCCAGCAGGGACAACTACGAGCAGTACTTC.

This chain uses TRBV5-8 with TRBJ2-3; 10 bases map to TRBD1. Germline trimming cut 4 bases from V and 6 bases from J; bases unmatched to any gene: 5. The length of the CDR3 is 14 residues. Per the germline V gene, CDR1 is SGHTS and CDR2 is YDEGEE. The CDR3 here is CASSNRQGADTQYF. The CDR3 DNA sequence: TGTGCCAGCAGCAATCGACAGGGGGCGGATACGCAGTATTTT.

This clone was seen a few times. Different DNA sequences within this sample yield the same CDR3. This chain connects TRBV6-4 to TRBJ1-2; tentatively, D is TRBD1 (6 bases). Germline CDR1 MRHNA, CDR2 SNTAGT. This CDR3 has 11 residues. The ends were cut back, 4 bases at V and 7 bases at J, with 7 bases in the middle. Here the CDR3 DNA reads TGTGCCAGCAGTGGCAGGGGTGGCTACACCTTC. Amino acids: CASSGRGGYTF.

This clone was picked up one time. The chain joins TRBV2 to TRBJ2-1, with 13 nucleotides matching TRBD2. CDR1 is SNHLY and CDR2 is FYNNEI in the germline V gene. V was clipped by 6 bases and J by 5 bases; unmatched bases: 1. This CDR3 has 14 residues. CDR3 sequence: CASRGTSGNNEQFF. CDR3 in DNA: TGTGCCAGCAGAGGGACTAGCGGGAACAATGAGCAGTTCTTC.

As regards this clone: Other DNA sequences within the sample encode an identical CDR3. The CDR3 here is CASSFGGEANYGYTF. For the CDR3, the DNA is TGTGCCAGCAGCTTCGGGGGGGAAGCTAACTATGGCTACACCTTC. The gene calls are TRBV7-3 and TRBJ1-2, with D possibly being TRBD1 (5 bases). Per the germline V gene, CDR1 is SGHTA and CDR2 is FQGTGA. The CDR3 has 15 amino acids. The germline V and J ends were trimmed by 3 bases and 0 bases, with 11 bases remaining between them.

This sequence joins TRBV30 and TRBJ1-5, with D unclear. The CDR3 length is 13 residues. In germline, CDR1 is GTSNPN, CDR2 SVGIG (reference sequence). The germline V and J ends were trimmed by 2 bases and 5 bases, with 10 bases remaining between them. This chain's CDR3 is CAWSFSRDQPQHF. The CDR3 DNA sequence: TGTGCCTGGAGTTTCAGTCGGGATCAGCCCCAGCATTTT.

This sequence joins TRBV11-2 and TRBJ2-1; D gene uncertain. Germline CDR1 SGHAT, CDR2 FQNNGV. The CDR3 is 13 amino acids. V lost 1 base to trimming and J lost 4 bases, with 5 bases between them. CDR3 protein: CASSLALYNEQFF. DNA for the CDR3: TGTGCCAGCAGCTTAGCACTGTACAATGAGCAGTTCTTC.

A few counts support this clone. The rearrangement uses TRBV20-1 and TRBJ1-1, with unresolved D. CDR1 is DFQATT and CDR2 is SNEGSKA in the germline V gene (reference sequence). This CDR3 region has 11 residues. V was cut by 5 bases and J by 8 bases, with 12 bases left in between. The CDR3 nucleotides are TGCAGTGCTGGCGGTCGGGGAGAAGCTTTCTTT. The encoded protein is CSAGGRGEAFF.

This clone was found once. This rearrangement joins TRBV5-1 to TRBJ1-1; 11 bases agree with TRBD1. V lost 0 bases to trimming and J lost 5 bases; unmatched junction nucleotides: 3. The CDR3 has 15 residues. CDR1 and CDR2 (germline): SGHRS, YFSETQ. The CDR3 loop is CASSLGDRGITEAFF. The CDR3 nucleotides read TGCGCCAGCAGCTTGGGGGACAGGGGGATAACTGAAGCTTTCTTT.

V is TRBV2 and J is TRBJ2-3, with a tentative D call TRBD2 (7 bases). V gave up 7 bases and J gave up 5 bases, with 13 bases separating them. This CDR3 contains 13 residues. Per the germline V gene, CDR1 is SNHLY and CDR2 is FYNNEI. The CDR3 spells CASMKRGGDTQYF. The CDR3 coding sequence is TGTGCCAGCATGAAGAGGGGGGGAGATACGCAGTATTTT.

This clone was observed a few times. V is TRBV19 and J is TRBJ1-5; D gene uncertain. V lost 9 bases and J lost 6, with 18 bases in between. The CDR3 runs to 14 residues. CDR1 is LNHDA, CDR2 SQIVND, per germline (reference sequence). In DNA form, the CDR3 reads TGTGCCAGCACCCCTATTGCGGGGAGTCAGCCCCAGCATTTT. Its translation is CASTPIAGSQPQHF.

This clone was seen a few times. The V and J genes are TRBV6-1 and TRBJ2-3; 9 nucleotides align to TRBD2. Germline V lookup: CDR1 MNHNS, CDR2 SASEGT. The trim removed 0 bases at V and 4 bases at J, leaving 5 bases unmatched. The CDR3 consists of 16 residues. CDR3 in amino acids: CASSEAVLAGSDTQYF. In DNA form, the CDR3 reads TGTGCCAGCAGTGAAGCCGTACTAGCGGGCTCAGATACGCAGTATTTT.

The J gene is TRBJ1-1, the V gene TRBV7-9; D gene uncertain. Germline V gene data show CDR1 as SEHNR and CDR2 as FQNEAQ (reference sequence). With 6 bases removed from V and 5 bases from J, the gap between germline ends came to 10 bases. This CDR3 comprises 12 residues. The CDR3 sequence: CASSYQRTEAFF. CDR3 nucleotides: TGTGCCAGCAGTTATCAGAGGACTGAAGCTTTCTTT.

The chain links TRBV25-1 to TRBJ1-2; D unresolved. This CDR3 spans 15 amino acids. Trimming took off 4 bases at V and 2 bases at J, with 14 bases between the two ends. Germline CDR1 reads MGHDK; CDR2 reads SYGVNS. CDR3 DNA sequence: TGTGCCAGCAGTGCCCAAATACATTCCAACTATGGCTACACCTTC. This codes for CASSAQIHSNYGYTF.

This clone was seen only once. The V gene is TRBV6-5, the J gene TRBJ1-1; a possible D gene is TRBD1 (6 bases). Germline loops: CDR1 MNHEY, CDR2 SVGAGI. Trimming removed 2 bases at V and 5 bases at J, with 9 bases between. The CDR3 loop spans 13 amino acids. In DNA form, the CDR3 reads TGTGCCAGCAGTTACCACAGGGAAACTGAAGCTTTCTTT. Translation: CASSYHRETEAFF.

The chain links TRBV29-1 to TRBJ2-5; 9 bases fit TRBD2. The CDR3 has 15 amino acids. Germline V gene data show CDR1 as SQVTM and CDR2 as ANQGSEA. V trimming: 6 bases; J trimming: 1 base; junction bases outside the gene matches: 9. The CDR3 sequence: CSVSPGTSTQETQYF. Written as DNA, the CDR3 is TGCAGCGTAAGTCCCGGGACTAGCACCCAAGAGACCCAGTACTTC.